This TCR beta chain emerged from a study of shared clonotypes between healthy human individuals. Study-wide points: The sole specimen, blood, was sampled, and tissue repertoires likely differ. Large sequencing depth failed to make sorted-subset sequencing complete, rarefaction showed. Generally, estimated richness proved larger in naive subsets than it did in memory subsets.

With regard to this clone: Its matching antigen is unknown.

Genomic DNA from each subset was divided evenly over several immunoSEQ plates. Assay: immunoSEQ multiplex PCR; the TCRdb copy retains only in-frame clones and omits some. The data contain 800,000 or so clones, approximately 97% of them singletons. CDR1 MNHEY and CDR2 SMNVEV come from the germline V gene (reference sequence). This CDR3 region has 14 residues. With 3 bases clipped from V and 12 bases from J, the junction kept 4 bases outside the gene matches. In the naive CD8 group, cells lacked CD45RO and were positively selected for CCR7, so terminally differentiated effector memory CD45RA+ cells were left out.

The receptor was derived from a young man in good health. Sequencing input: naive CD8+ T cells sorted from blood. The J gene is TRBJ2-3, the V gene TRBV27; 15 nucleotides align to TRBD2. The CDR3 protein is CASSLGTSGRLQYF. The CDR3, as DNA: TGTGCCAGCAGTTTGGGGACTAGCGGGAGGTTACAGTATTTT.